Below, one T cell receptor (beta chain) is given with its context. Trimming stripped 1 base from V and 2 bases from J, with 9 bases between. The CDR3 has 14 residues. The germline V gene has CDR1 MNHNS and CDR2 SASEGT. The sample originates from a study of cytomegalovirus exposure and HLA in healthy donors. The primer mix had 60 Vbeta and 13 Jbeta primers. Data came from immunoSEQ multiplex PCR; TCRdb stores just in-frame clones and leaves some out. Of about 140,000 clones in the sample, roughly 72% were seen once. The chain uses TRBV6-1 and TRBJ2-7; D is ambiguous. Material for sequencing was PBMCs. The sequence was collected from a man aged 35-49 years in good health and CMV-seronegative. CDR3 nucleotides: TGTGCCAGCAGTGAAGGAGGCTCCACCTACGAGCAGTACTTC. Translating it yields CASSEGGSTYEQYF.